Listed here is a single T cell receptor beta chain. This sample is drawn from a study of T cell changes during pregnancy in multiple sclerosis. CDR1 is MDHEN, CDR2 SYDVKM, per germline. V gave up 6 bases and J gave up 5 bases; unmatched junction bases: 7. The CDR3 has 15 residues. The assay was immunoSEQ multiplex PCR, and TCRdb's table has in-frame clones only and misses some. The table includes 30,000 or so clones, 89% detected once. This TCR was sampled from a female donor with multiple sclerosis, enrolled in a pregnancy study. Sequenced material: CD8+ T cells from peripheral blood mononuclear cells, taken in the second trimester of pregnancy. The chain has TRBV28 and TRBJ2-5; TRBD1 matches at 12 bases. The CDR3, as DNA: TGTGCCAGCAGGGGGGACAGGGGGCTTGAGGAGACCCAGTACTTC. Amino acid sequence: CASRGDRGLEETQYF.